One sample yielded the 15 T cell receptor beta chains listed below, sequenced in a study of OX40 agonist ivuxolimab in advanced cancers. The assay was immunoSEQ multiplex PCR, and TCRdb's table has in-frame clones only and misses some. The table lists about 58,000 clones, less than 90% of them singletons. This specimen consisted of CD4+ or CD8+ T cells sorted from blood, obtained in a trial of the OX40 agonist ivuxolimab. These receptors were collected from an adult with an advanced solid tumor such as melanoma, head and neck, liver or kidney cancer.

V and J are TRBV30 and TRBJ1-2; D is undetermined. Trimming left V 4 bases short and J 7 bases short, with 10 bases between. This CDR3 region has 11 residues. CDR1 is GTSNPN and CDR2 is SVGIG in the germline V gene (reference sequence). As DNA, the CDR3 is TGTGCCTGGAATGGCGTGAGTGGCTACACCTTC. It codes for CAWNGVSGYTF.

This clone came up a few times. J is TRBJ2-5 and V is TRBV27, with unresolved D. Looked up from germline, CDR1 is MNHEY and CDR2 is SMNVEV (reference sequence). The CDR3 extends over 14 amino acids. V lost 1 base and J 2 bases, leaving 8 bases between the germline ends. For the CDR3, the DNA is TGTGCCAGCAGTTTATATTTCAAGCAAGAGACCCAGTACTTC. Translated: CASSLYFKQETQYF.

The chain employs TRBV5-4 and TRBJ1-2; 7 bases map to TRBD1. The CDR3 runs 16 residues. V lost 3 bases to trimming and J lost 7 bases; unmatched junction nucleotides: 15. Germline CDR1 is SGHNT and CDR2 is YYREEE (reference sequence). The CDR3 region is CASSWADRAELGGYTF. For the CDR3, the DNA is TGTGCCAGCAGCTGGGCCGACAGGGCCGAGCTCGGTGGCTACACCTTC.

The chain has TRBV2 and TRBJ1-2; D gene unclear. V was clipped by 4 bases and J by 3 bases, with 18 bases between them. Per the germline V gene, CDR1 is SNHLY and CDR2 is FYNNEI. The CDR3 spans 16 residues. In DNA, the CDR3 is TGTGCCAGCAGTGGGCCGGGGATCGACCGTTACTATGGCTACACCTTC. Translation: CASSGPGIDRYYGYTF.

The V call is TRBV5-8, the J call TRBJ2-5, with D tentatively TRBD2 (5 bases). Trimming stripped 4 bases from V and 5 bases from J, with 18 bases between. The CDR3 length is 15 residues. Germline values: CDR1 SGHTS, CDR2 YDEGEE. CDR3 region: CASSPRIRGEETQYF. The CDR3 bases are TGTGCCAGCAGCCCGCGGATCCGGGGAGAGGAGACCCAGTACTTC.

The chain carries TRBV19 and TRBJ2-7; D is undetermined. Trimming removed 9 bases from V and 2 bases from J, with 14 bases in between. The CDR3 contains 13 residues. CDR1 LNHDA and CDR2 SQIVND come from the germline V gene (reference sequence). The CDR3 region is CASLDGFPYEQYF. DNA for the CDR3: TGTGCCAGCTTGGACGGCTTCCCCTACGAGCAGTACTTC.

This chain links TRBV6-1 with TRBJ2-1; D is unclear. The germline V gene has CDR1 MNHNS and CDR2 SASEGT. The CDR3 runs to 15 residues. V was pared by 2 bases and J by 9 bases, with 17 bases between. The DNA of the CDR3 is TGTGCCAGCAGTGAATATTTTCAGGTTATCGGTGAGCAGTTCTTC. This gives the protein CASSEYFQVIGEQFF.

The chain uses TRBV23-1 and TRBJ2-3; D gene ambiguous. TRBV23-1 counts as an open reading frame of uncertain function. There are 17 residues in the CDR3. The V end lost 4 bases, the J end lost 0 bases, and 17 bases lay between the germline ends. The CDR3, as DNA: TGCGCCAGCAGTCCCTTATTGTCTCCAACTAGCACAGATACGCAGTATTTT. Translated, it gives CASSPLLSPTSTDTQYF.

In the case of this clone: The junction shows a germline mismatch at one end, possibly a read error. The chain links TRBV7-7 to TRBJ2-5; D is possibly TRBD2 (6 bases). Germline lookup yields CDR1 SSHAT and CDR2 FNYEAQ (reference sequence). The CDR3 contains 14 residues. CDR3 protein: CASSPQGGQETQYF. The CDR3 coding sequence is TGTGCTAGCAGCCCCCAGGGAGGCCAAGAGACCCAGTACTTC.

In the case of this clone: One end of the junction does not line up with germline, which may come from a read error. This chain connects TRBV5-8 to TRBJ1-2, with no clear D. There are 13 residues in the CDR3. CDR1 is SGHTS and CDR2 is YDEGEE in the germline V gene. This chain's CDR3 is CASSLAGNFGYTF. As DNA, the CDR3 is TGTGCCAGCAGCTTGGCCGGGAACTTTGGCTACACCTTC.

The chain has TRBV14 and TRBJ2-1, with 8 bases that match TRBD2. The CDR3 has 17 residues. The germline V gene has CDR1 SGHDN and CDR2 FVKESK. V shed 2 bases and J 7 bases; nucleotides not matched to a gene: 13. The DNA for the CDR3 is TGTGCCAGCAGCCAACGGCGCGACGGGGGGGCCCGTAATGAGCAGTTCTTC. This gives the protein CASSQRRDGGARNEQFF. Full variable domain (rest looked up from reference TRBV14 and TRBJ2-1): EAGVTQFPSHSVIEKGQTVTLRCDPISGHDNLYWYRRVMGKEIKFLLHFVKESKQDESGMPNNRFLAERTGGTYSTLKVQPAELEDSGVYFCASSQRRDGGARNEQFFGPGTRLTVL.

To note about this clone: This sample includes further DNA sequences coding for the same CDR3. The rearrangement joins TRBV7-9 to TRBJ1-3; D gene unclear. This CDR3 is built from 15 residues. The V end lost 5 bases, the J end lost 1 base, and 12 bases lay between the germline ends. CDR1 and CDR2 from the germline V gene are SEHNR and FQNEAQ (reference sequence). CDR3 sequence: CASSAWSGSGNTIYF. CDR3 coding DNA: TGTGCCAGCAGCGCCTGGAGTGGATCTGGAAACACCATATATTTT.

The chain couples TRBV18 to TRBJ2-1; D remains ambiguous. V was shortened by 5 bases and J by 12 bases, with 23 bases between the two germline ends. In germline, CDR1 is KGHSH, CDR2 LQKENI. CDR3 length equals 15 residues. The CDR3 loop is CASSKIDEPADGQFF. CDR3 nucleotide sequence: TGTGCCAGCTCAAAAATCGACGAACCCGCGGACGGGCAGTTCTTC.

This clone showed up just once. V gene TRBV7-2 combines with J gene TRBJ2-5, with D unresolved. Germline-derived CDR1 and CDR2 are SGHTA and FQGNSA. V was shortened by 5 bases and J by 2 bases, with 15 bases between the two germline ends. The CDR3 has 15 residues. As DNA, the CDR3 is TGTGCCAGCAGCCCAGTTGGGCAGTATCAAGAGACCCAGTACTTC. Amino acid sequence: CASSPVGQYQETQYF.

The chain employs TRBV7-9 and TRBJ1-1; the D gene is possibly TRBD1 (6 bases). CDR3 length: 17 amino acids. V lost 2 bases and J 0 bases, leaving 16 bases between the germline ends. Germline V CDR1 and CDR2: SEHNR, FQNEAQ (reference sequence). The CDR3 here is CASSLRRGATMNTEAFF. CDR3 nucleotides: TGTGCCAGCAGCTTACGAAGGGGGGCAACTATGAACACTGAAGCTTTCTTT.